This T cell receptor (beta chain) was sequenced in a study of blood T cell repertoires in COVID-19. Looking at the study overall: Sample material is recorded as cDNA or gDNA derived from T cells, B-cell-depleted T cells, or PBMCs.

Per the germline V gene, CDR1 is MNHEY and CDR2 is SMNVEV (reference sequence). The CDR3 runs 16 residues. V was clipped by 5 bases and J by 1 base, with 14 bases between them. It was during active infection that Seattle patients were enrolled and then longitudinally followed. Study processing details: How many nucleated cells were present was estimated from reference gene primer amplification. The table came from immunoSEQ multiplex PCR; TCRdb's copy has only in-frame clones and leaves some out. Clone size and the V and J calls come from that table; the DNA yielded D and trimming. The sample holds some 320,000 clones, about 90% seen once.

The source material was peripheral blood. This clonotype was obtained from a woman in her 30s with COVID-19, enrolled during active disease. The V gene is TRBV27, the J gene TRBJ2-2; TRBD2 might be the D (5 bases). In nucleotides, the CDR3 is TGTGCCAGCAGTGAACTCGGACGGGGGAACACCGGGGAGCTGTTTTTT. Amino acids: CASSELGRGNTGELFF.